Each of the 16 T cell receptor beta chains below was sequenced from the same sample in a study of glioma-infiltrating T cells after dendritic cell vaccination. Time point described: after dendritic cell vaccination, including at tumor progression/relapse. Assay: immunoSEQ multiplex PCR; the TCRdb copy retains only in-frame clones and omits some. Here the sample spans about 110,000 clones, almost 90% being singletons. The sequenced sample was blood, obtained after dendritic cell vaccination. These receptors were obtained from a human donor with glioblastoma.

V usage is TRBV2 and J usage is TRBJ2-3; 9 nucleotides align to TRBD1. J was trimmed by 3 bases and V by 5 bases; bases with no gene match: 9. CDR1 and CDR2 from the germline V gene are SNHLY and FYNNEI. CDR3 length: 16 amino acids. The CDR3 bases are TGTGCCAGCAGTCCCTGGACAGGGGAATTTACAGATACGCAGTATTTT. As protein: CASSPWTGEFTDTQYF.

V gene TRBV7-3 combines with J gene TRBJ2-1, with 9 bases identical to TRBD2. The V gene's germline CDR1 is SGHTA and CDR2 FQGTGA. The CDR3 consists of 19 residues. V gave up 0 bases and J gave up 4 bases; unmatched junction bases: 13. CDR3 sequence (DNA): TGTGCCAGCAGCTTAACAGGGCCTAGCGGGAACCCCTCTTACAATGAGCAGTTCTTC. Translated, it gives CASSLTGPSGNPSYNEQFF. Filled out from reference TRBV7-3 and TRBJ2-1, the complete variable domain reads GAGVSQTPSNKVTEKGKYVELRCDPISGHTALYWYRQSLGQGPEFLIYFQGTGAADDSGLPNDRFFAVRPEGSVSTLKIQRTERGDSAVYLCASSLTGPSGNPSYNEQFFGPGTRLTVL.

The count of this clone is one. The rearrangement uses TRBV7-8 and TRBJ1-2, with a tentative D call TRBD1 (5 bases). Per the germline V gene, CDR1 is SGHVS and CDR2 is FQNEAQ. This CDR3 is 16 amino acids long. Trimming removed 5 bases from V and 1 base from J, with 17 bases in between. The CDR3 region has the DNA TGTGCCAGCAGCCCCCGCTTCCGCAGGGTTAACTATGGCTACACCTTC. Translated, it gives CASSPRFRRVNYGYTF.

V gene TRBV2 combines with J gene TRBJ2-1, with 9 bases that match TRBD2. Unmatched junction bases numbered 7, after V lost 6 bases and J lost 1 base. The CDR3 is made up of 16 amino acids. Looked up from germline, CDR1 is SNHLY and CDR2 is FYNNEI. The chain's CDR3 is CASRPRGGASYNEQFF. CDR3 nucleotides: TGTGCCAGCAGACCGCGGGGGGGGGCGTCCTACAATGAGCAGTTCTTC.

This chain connects TRBV27 to TRBJ2-1, with 7 bases lining up with TRBD2. Unmatched junction bases numbered 13, after V lost 6 bases and J lost 5 bases. CDR3 length: 16 amino acids. Germline CDR1 is MNHEY and CDR2 is SMNVEV (reference sequence). The CDR3 bases are TGTGCCAGCAGCCTATCGTCCCTAGCGGTTAACAATGAGCAGTTCTTC. Its translation: CASSLSSLAVNNEQFF.

This chain links TRBV5-1 with TRBJ2-3; the match to TRBD2 covers 7 bases. J gave up 0 bases and V 0 bases, and 7 bases lay outside the gene matches. Germline V gene sequence: CDR1 SGHRS, CDR2 YFSETQ. CDR3 size: 17 residues. The CDR3 DNA follows: TGCGCCAGCAGCTTGGGTTCTAGCGGCTCTAGCACAGATACGCAGTATTTT. It yields the protein CASSLGSSGSSTDTQYF. Combining the CDR3 with reference TRBV5-1 and TRBJ2-3 gives the whole variable domain KAGVTQTPRYLIKTRGQQVTLSCSPISGHRSVSWYQQTPGQGLQFLFEYFSETQRNKGNFPGRFSGRQFSNSRSEMNVSTLELGDSALYLCASSLGSSGSSTDTQYFGPGTRLTVL.

There are a few counts of this clone. This sequence joins TRBV28 and TRBJ2-7; no definite D call. There are 12 residues in the CDR3. Germline V gives CDR1 MDHEN, CDR2 SYDVKM. V was clipped by 6 bases and J by 6 bases, with 12 bases between them. The CDR3 protein is CASRSTFSEQYF. The CDR3 nucleotides are TGTGCCAGCAGGTCGACATTTTCCGAGCAGTACTTC.

V is TRBV9 and J is TRBJ2-5; weak D call: TRBD2 (6 bases). Gene TRBJ2-7 matches the end of the DNA better, so the J call may be wrong. CDR1 SGDLS and CDR2 YYNGEE come from the germline V gene. The CDR3 has 16 amino acids. The CDR3 reads CASSVAAEGHSYEQYF. The CDR3 bases are TGTGCCAGCAGCGTAGCCGCGGAGGGGCACTCCTACGAGCAGTACTTC.

The chain recombines TRBV7-2 with TRBJ2-7; D is possibly TRBD2 (6 bases). Per germline, CDR1 SGHTA and CDR2 FQGNSA. Trimming shortened V by 0 bases and J by 0 bases, and 15 bases separated the two germline ends. The CDR3 runs 17 residues. CDR3 nucleotides: TGTGCCAGCAGCTTAGCCCCCGCGGGAACCATCTCCTACGAGCAGTACTTC. Encoded protein: CASSLAPAGTISYEQYF.

The chain couples TRBV7-8 to TRBJ2-7, with 8 bases matching TRBD2. Losses at the gene ends were 5 bases for V and 0 bases for J; bases not matched to a gene: 9. The V gene's germline CDR1 is SGHVS and CDR2 FQNEAQ. The length of the CDR3 is 16 residues. In DNA, the CDR3 is TGTGCCAGCAGCGGACCGGGACTAGGCAGCTCCTACGAGCAGTACTTC. This gives the protein CASSGPGLGSSYEQYF.

The V call is TRBV2, the J call TRBJ2-1; TRBD2 aligns across 9 bases. CDR3 length: 13 amino acids. Trimming took 6 bases from V and 4 from J; bases not matched to a gene: 1. Germline CDR1 reads SNHLY; CDR2 reads FYNNEI. The CDR3 DNA reads as TGTGCCAGCAGACTAGCGGGTTACAATGAGCAGTTCTTC. Protein sequence: CASRLAGYNEQFF.

The chain links TRBV4-1 to TRBJ2-3, with 8 bases identical to TRBD1. The germline V gene has CDR1 MGHRA and CDR2 YSYEKL. The CDR3 extends over 18 amino acids. J gave up 1 base and V 4 bases, and 13 bases lay outside the gene matches. Written as DNA, the CDR3 is TGCGCCAGCAGCCCTCATTTGGAGGGGGGACAGGGCACAGATACGCAGTATTTT. Its translation: CASSPHLEGGQGTDTQYF.

This sequence joins TRBV6-6 and TRBJ1-2; D might be TRBD1 (6 bases). There are 12 residues in the CDR3. The ends were cut back, 6 bases at V and 6 bases at J, with 11 bases in the middle. From germline, CDR1 is MNHNY and CDR2 SVGAGI (reference sequence). In DNA form, the CDR3 reads TGTGCCAGCAGCGGGGACAATCATGGCTACACCTTC. Translating it yields CASSGDNHGYTF.

The V and J genes are TRBV18 and TRBJ1-1; 9 bases fit TRBD1. CDR3 size: 13 residues. V dropped 3 bases and J dropped 4; count of bases not matched to a gene: 0. Germline CDR1 reads KGHSH; CDR2 reads LQKENI. This chain's CDR3 is CASSPTGGTEAFF. The CDR3 DNA reads as TGTGCCAGCTCACCGACAGGGGGCACTGAAGCTTTCTTT.

The chain uses TRBV6-5 and TRBJ1-1; tentative D call: TRBD1 (6 bases). The CDR3 has 16 residues. CDR1 and CDR2 (germline): MNHEY, SVGAGI. Trimming left V 2 bases short and J 5 bases short, with 18 bases between. This chain's CDR3 is CASSYRTGFGRTEAFF. CDR3 nucleotide sequence: TGTGCCAGCAGTTACCGCACAGGGTTCGGGAGGACTGAAGCTTTCTTT.

As to this clone: Its ends do not fully match the called genes, so a read error is possible. The sample holds other DNA sequences that translate to the same CDR3. In nucleotides, the CDR3 is TGTGCCAGCAAGCAGGGGGCGCGATATAATTCCCCCCTCCACTTT. Encoded protein: CASKQGARYNSPLHF. The rearrangement uses TRBV6-5 and TRBJ1-6; TRBD1 aligns across 8 bases. Germline CDR1 is MNHEY and CDR2 is SVGAGI. This CDR3 contains 15 residues.